This entry lists 27 T cell receptor beta chains sequenced from one sample in a study of T cells in Graves' hyperthyroidism and ophthalmopathy. TCR beta CDR3 regions were amplified from RNA transcripts. Using the HTBI primer set, a first-round RT-PCR was run on the TCR CDR3. TCRdb re-derived calls from the multiplex PCR reads in MiXCR, one entry per CDR3 protein. This table has hundreds of thousands of distinct CDR3 sequences, more than 30% appearing once. Input material: blood. These receptors all stem from a man younger than 30 with Graves' hyperthyroidism.

Note on this clonotype: An end of the junction differs from the germline gene, which may be a read error. The chain has TRBV7-9 and TRBJ1-6, with 8 positions matching TRBD1. The CDR3 has 14 amino acids. Germline CDR1 and CDR2: SEHNR and FQNEAQ (reference sequence). The CDR3 coding sequence is TGTGCCGGCAGCTTAGACAGGGGCAATTCACCCCTCCACTTT. Translation gives CAGSLDRGNSPLHF.

The chain uses TRBV20-1 and TRBJ2-6; D possibly corresponds to TRBD1 (5 bases). The CDR3 runs to 15 residues. Trimming took off 8 bases at V and 0 bases at J, with 14 bases between the two ends. The germline CDR1 and CDR2 sequences are DFQATT and SNEGSKA (reference sequence). The CDR3 is CSPIYRLSGANVLTF. Written as DNA, the CDR3 is TGCAGTCCCATTTACAGGCTCTCTGGGGCCAACGTCCTGACTTTC.

The chain recombines TRBV7-9 with TRBJ2-5, with D maybe TRBD2 (5 bases). CDR1 is SEHNR, CDR2 FQNEAQ, per germline (reference sequence). This CDR3 comprises 16 residues. V shed 2 bases and J shed 2 bases, with 15 bases lying between them. The CDR3 DNA reads as TGTGCCAGCAGCTTACCCCTAGCTAGATCACAAGAGACCCAGTACTTC. Translated: CASSLPLARSQETQYF.

This clonotype was detected once. The chain links TRBV25-1 to TRBJ1-1; 7 positions match TRBD1. This CDR3 region has 11 residues. Per the germline V gene, CDR1 is MGHDK and CDR2 is SYGVNS. J was trimmed by 6 bases and V by 10 bases; bases with no gene match: 5. The CDR3 bases are TGTGCCACCAAAGGGGGCCCTGAAGCTTTCTTT. The encoded protein is CATKGGPEAFF. Together with reference TRBV25-1 and TRBJ1-1, the CDR3 gives the full variable domain: EADIYQTPRYLVIGTGKKITLECSQTMGHDKMYWYQQDPGMELHLIHYSYGVNSTEKGDLSSESTVSRIRTEHFPLTLESARPSHTSQYLCATKGGPEAFFGQGTRLTVV.

This clonotype showed up many times. V usage is TRBV20-1 and J usage is TRBJ1-2, with 9 bases aligning to TRBD1. Germline V gives CDR1 DFQATT, CDR2 SNEGSKA (reference sequence). V lost 5 bases and J lost 8; bases outside the gene matches: 12. CDR3 size: 14 residues. The CDR3 sequence is CSAPLKQGAWGYTF. The CDR3 region has the DNA TGCAGTGCTCCCCTAAAACAGGGGGCATGGGGCTACACCTTC.

This clonotype has a count of ten or more. The chain links TRBV15 to TRBJ1-5, with D maybe TRBD1 (5 bases). V dropped 0 bases and J dropped 8 bases, with 14 bases sitting between them. The CDR3 contains 15 residues. Germline CDR1 reads LNHNV; CDR2 reads YYDKDF (reference sequence). The CDR3 bases are TGTGCCACCAGCAGAGATAGAGGGGCAGGAGAGCCCCAGCATTTT. It translates to CATSRDRGAGEPQHF. The full variable domain, in which reference TRBV15 and TRBJ1-5 provide the parts outside the CDR3, is DAMVIQNPRYQVTQFGKPVTLSCSQTLNHNVMYWYQQKSSQAPKLLFHYYDKDFNNEADTPDNFQSRRPNTSFCFLDIRSPGLGDTAMYLCATSRDRGAGEPQHFGDGTRLSIL.

This clonotype showed up many times. The J gene is TRBJ1-1, the V gene TRBV29-1, with TRBD1 as a possible D gene (5 bases). Deletions cut 7 bases from V and 0 bases from J, with 9 bases between. CDR1 and CDR2 from the germline V gene are SQVTM and ANQGSEA. The CDR3 extends over 12 amino acids. The CDR3 region has the DNA TGCAGCGGGGGACCGTTGAACACTGAAGCTTTCTTT. Translation gives CSGGPLNTEAFF.

This clonotype was counted at least ten times. The chain carries TRBV7-2 and TRBJ1-6; no definite D call. Trimming removed 4 bases from V and 10 bases from J, with 8 bases in between. The length of the CDR3 is 12 residues. The V gene's germline CDR1 is SGHTA and CDR2 FQGNSA. The CDR3 protein is CASSSNGSPLHF. In nucleotides, the CDR3 is TGTGCCAGCAGCTCCAACGGGTCACCCCTCCACTTT.

In this sample, this clonotype turned up a few times. V and J are TRBV19 and TRBJ1-1; no clear D. Germline-derived CDR1 and CDR2 are LNHDA and SQIVND (reference sequence). The CDR3 is 12 residues long. V shed 5 bases and J shed 4 bases, with 8 bases lying between them. The CDR3 DNA is TGTGCCAGTAGTGTTTCGCCCACTGAAGCTTTCTTT. It translates to CASSVSPTEAFF.

This clonotype was detected only a few times. The chain combines TRBV3-1 with TRBJ1-4; no clear D. Trimming took 0 bases from V and 8 from J, leaving 16 bases between them. The CDR3 loop spans 16 amino acids. Germline CDR1 and CDR2: LGHDT and YNNKEL (reference sequence). DNA for the CDR3: TGTGCCAGCAGCCAAGATCGGGGAGGAGGGAGCGAAAAACTGTTTTTT. It yields the protein CASSQDRGGGSEKLFF. The whole variable domain, filled in from reference TRBV3-1 and TRBJ1-4, reads DTAVSQTPKYLVTQMGNDKSIKCEQNLGHDTMYWYKQDSKKFLKIMFSYNNKELIINETVPNRFSPKSPDKAHLNLHINSLELGDSAVYFCASSQDRGGGSEKLFFGSGTQLSVL.

This clonotype was found once. At one boundary the junction diverges from the germline segment, which might be a read error. This chain connects TRBV4-2 to TRBJ2-7; D call uncertain. This CDR3 comprises 11 residues. CDR1 is LGHNA and CDR2 is YNFKEQ in the germline V gene. The CDR3 reads CAGSRDYEQYF. CDR3 bases: TGTGCCGGCAGCCGCGACTACGAGCAGTACTTC.

This clonotype appeared a few times. The rearrangement uses TRBV5-1 and TRBJ1-1, with D perhaps matching TRBD1 (5 bases). From germline, CDR1 is SGHRS and CDR2 YFSETQ. Trimming pared 0 bases from V and 5 bases from J, leaving 11 bases between. The CDR3 consists of 14 residues. DNA for the CDR3: TGCGCCAGCAGCTTGGGGGACGAAGGAACTGAAGCTTTCTTT. The encoded protein is CASSLGDEGTEAFF. The whole variable domain, filled in from reference TRBV5-1 and TRBJ1-1, reads KAGVTQTPRYLIKTRGQQVTLSCSPISGHRSVSWYQQTPGQGLQFLFEYFSETQRNKGNFPGRFSGRQFSNSRSEMNVSTLELGDSALYLCASSLGDEGTEAFFGQGTRLTVV.

This clonotype was detected many times. The rearrangement joins TRBV20-1 to TRBJ1-1; TRBD1 matches 7 bases. The germline V gene has CDR1 DFQATT and CDR2 SNEGSKA (reference sequence). V was pared by 0 bases and J by 4 bases, with 5 bases of the junction left unmatched. The CDR3 totals 14 residues. CDR3 residues: CSARDVQGGTEAFF. CDR3 nucleotide sequence: TGCAGTGCTAGAGATGTTCAGGGGGGCACTGAAGCTTTCTTT.

This clonotype appeared once. The chain joins TRBV9 to TRBJ1-5; D is possibly TRBD1 (6 bases). The CDR3 has 15 residues. The germline V gene has CDR1 SGDLS and CDR2 YYNGEE. The ends were cut back, 0 bases at V and 6 bases at J, with 13 bases in the middle. CDR3 coding DNA: TGTGCCAGCAGCGTAGGAGGGGGGCTGGGTCAGCCCCAGCATTTT. Its protein is CASSVGGGLGQPQHF.

The table lists this clonotype with many counts. The chain is built from TRBV7-8 and TRBJ2-5; D gene ambiguous. The CDR3 sequence is 13 residues long. Per germline, CDR1 SGHVS and CDR2 FQNEAQ. Trimming removed 3 bases at V and 5 bases at J, with 10 bases between. CDR3 DNA sequence: TGTGCCAGCAGCTTGAATAGGATGGAGACCCAGTACTTC. Amino acids: CASSLNRMETQYF.

This clonotype was observed at least ten times. V gene TRBV29-1 combines with J gene TRBJ1-2, with 9 bases matching TRBD1. V gave up 1 base and J gave up 2 bases; unmatched junction bases: 8. The CDR3 covers 16 residues. Germline V gene sequence: CDR1 SQVTM, CDR2 ANQGSEA. CDR3 DNA sequence: TGCAGCGTTGAAGTGATGGTGGGACAGGGAAACTATGGCTACACCTTC. Amino acid sequence: CSVEVMVGQGNYGYTF.

This sequence joins TRBV30 and TRBJ2-7; D may be TRBD1 or TRBD2 (7 bases each). The CDR3 is made up of 13 amino acids. CDR1 GTSNPN and CDR2 SVGIG come from the germline V gene (reference sequence). Trimming pared 3 bases from V and 3 bases from J, leaving 12 bases between. For the CDR3, the DNA is TGTGCCTGGAGAGGCAGGGGGGGCTACGAGCAGTACTTC. This codes for CAWRGRGGYEQYF.

This clonotype was detected ten times or more. A junction boundary mismatches the germline segment, possibly from a read error. This sequence joins TRBV20-1 and TRBJ1-5, with TRBD1 as a possible D gene (5 bases). Germline CDR1 DFQATT, CDR2 SNEGSKA (reference sequence). The length of the CDR3 is 14 residues. Here the CDR3 DNA reads TGCAGCGCTAGGGTGGGCGGACACAATCAGCCCCAGCATTTT. Encoded protein: CSARVGGHNQPQHF.

The chain combines TRBV5-5 with TRBJ1-2, with 8 bases aligning to TRBD1. V lost 2 bases and J lost 4; bases outside the gene matches: 7. CDR3 length equals 15 residues. Per the germline V gene, CDR1 is SGHKS and CDR2 is YYEKEE (reference sequence). Here the CDR3 reads CASSFTDRGSYGYTF. CDR3 bases: TGTGCCAGCAGCTTCACAGACAGGGGAAGCTATGGCTACACCTTC.

This sequence joins TRBV5-6 and TRBJ2-5, with 8 positions matching TRBD1. V gave up 4 bases and J gave up 7 bases; unmatched junction bases: 9. This CDR3 has 14 amino acids. Germline loops: CDR1 SGHDT, CDR2 YYEEEE. DNA of the CDR3: TGTGCCAGCAGCCCCCCAGGGGGCGTGGGGACCCAGTACTTC. Translating gives CASSPPGGVGTQYF.

The CDR3 here is CSVGSQAGANVLTF. Written as DNA, the CDR3 is TGCAGCGTGGGGTCCCAAGCAGGGGCCAACGTCCTGACTTTC. The V call is TRBV29-1, the J call TRBJ2-6; no clear D gene. The CDR3 consists of 14 residues. CDR1 is SQVTM, CDR2 ANQGSEA, per germline. V lost 6 bases, J lost 4 bases, and 13 bases lay in between. Full variable domain (missing parts from reference TRBV29-1 and TRBJ2-6): SAVISQKPSRDICQRGTSLTIQCQVDSQVTMMFWYRQQPGQSLTLIATANQGSEATYESGFVIDKFPISRPNLTFSTLTVSNMSPEDSSIYLCSVGSQAGANVLTFGAGSRLTVL.

The chain links TRBV7-2 to TRBJ1-1; possibly TRBD1 for D (5 bases). The CDR3 covers 12 residues. The V end lost 4 bases, the J end lost 6 bases, and 9 bases lay between the germline ends. Germline CDR1 SGHTA, CDR2 FQGNSA. The CDR3 loop is CASSSQGSEAFF. In DNA form, the CDR3 reads TGTGCCAGCAGCTCCCAGGGTTCTGAAGCTTTCTTT.

About this clonotype: A much larger clone lies a single base off, so this may be a read error. The V and J genes are TRBV7-2 and TRBJ1-2; D unclear. There are 11 residues in the CDR3. Germline V CDR1 and CDR2: SGHTA, FQGNSA. V was cut by 4 bases and J by 8 bases, with 8 bases left in between. CDR3 sequence reads: CASSSQRGYTF. The DNA for the CDR3 is TGTGCCAGCAGCTCTCAAAGGGGCTACACCTTC.

This clonotype was recorded once. V is TRBV7-2 and J is TRBJ2-2, with TRBD2 matching over 7 bases. V lost 5 bases and J lost 2; bases outside the gene matches: 11. This CDR3 contains 17 residues. Germline V gives CDR1 SGHTA, CDR2 FQGNSA. DNA for the CDR3: TGTGCCAGCAGCCCGGAGAGCGGGAACGCCAACACCGGGGAGCTGTTTTTT. The encoded protein is CASSPESGNANTGELFF.

V and J are TRBV7-9 and TRBJ1-1, with D maybe TRBD1 (6 bases). The V gene lost 5 bases and the J gene lost 6 bases, with 16 bases spanning the gap. The CDR3 extends over 14 amino acids. Germline V lookup: CDR1 SEHNR, CDR2 FQNEAQ (reference sequence). The CDR3 spells CASSPPGGPPEAFF. The CDR3 DNA follows: TGTGCCAGCAGCCCACCCGGGGGGCCCCCTGAAGCTTTCTTT.

CDR3 amino acids: CASSLNGQGNYEQYF. CDR3 bases: TGTGCCAGCAGTTTAAACGGACAGGGGAACTACGAGCAGTACTTC. The chain recombines TRBV12-3 or TRBV12-4 with TRBJ2-7; TRBD1 aligns across 9 bases. Germline trimming cut 2 bases from V and 3 bases from J; bases unmatched to any gene: 5. The CDR3 totals 15 residues.

This clonotype appeared many times. V and J are TRBV6-5 and TRBJ1-5, with a tentative D call TRBD1 (6 bases). V lost 4 bases to trimming and J lost 5 bases, with 9 bases between them. The CDR3 has 13 amino acids. Looked up from germline, CDR1 is MNHEY and CDR2 is SVGAGI. The CDR3 DNA follows: TGTGCCAGCAGTTGGACAGATGATCAGCCCCAGCATTTT. It specifies CASSWTDDQPQHF.